These 14 T cell receptor beta chains came from one sample sequenced in a study of blood T cell repertoires in COVID-19. Using immunoSEQ multiplex PCR, the repertoire was profiled, and TCRdb retains in-frame clones only, with some absent. This sample yields about 270,000 clones, of which around 89% are seen a single time; around 3% belongs to the top ten. Source material: PBMCs or T cells enriched from blood (not recorded which). These receptor sequences come from a woman between 50 and 59 years old who had recovered from COVID-19.

This chain joins TRBV5-6 and TRBJ1-3; D possibly corresponds to TRBD1 (5 bases). The CDR3 consists of 15 residues. Trimming shortened V by 0 bases and J by 2 bases, and 9 bases separated the two germline ends. Germline CDR1 and CDR2: SGHDT and YYEEEE. The CDR3 nucleotides read TGTGCCAGCAGCTTGGCGGCAGGGCCTGGAAACACCATATATTTT. It specifies CASSLAAGPGNTIYF.

The chain has TRBV29-1 and TRBJ2-3, with D possibly matching TRBD1 (6 bases). This CDR3 contains 13 residues. V lost 6 bases, J lost 3 bases, and 13 bases lay in between. Germline V CDR1 and CDR2: SQVTM, ANQGSEA. The CDR3 nucleotides read TGCAGCGTCCAACGACAGGTAACAGATACGCAGTATTTT. Translating it yields CSVQRQVTDTQYF.

The V and J genes are TRBV27 and TRBJ2-6; D is unresolved. The germline CDR1 and CDR2 sequences are MNHEY and SMNVEV (reference sequence). The length of the CDR3 is 13 residues. Trimming left V 3 bases short and J 3 bases short, with 3 bases between. The CDR3 DNA reads as TGTGCCAGCAGTTTCTTTGGGGCCAACGTCCTGACTTTC. Residues: CASSFFGANVLTF.

In this sample, this clone turned up once. CDR3 residues: CASSASGSNTEAFF. In DNA, the CDR3 is TGTGCCAGCAGCGCCTCAGGGTCGAACACTGAAGCTTTCTTT. The V gene is TRBV9, the J gene TRBJ1-1; D might be TRBD1 (5 bases). Trimming shortened V by 3 bases and J by 1 base, and 10 bases separated the two germline ends. The CDR3 extends over 14 amino acids. The germline CDR1 and CDR2 sequences are SGDLS and YYNGEE.

V usage is TRBV7-3 and J usage is TRBJ2-1; TRBD2 matches 12 bases. Germline CDR1 is SGHTA and CDR2 is FQGTGA. J lost 5 bases, V lost 5 bases, and 4 bases had no gene match. CDR3 size: 15 residues. CDR3 in amino acids: CASSPRLAGDNEQFF. CDR3 sequence (DNA): TGTGCCAGCAGCCCCCGACTAGCGGGAGACAATGAGCAGTTCTTC.

The V call is TRBV7-2, the J call TRBJ2-7; a weak D match, TRBD1 (5 bases). CDR3 length: 15 residues. V lost 5 bases and J lost 3, with 17 bases in between. Germline CDR1 is SGHTA and CDR2 is FQGNSA. The CDR3 nucleotides read TGTGCCAGCAGCGCCTCAGGGTCCCTGGGCTACGAGCAGTACTTC. Translating it yields CASSASGSLGYEQYF.

The V call is TRBV27, the J call TRBJ2-1; weak D call: TRBD2 (5 bases). Germline values: CDR1 MNHEY, CDR2 SMNVEV (reference sequence). The V end lost 5 bases, the J end lost 0 bases, and 14 bases lay between the germline ends. CDR3 size: 16 residues. CDR3 region: CASSPRGSASYNEQFF. Here the CDR3 DNA reads TGTGCCAGCAGTCCCCGCGGTAGCGCCTCCTACAATGAGCAGTTCTTC.

CDR3 loop: CASSLRRGEKLFF. The CDR3 DNA sequence: TGTGCCAGCAGCTTACGCAGGGGTGAAAAACTGTTTTTT. V is TRBV11-2 and J is TRBJ1-4; maybe TRBD1 (6 bases). This CDR3 comprises 13 residues. Trimming stripped 2 bases from V and 7 bases from J, with 8 bases between. The germline V gene has CDR1 SGHAT and CDR2 FQNNGV.

CDR3 sequence: CAISELVAGGMGYNEQFF. The CDR3 bases are TGTGCCATCAGTGAGCTGGTAGCGGGAGGAATGGGCTACAATGAGCAGTTCTTC. The chain uses TRBV10-3 and TRBJ2-1; 10 nucleotides align to TRBD2. Germline lookup yields CDR1 ENHRY and CDR2 SYGVKD. The V and J ends lost 2 bases and 3 bases, in that order; junction bases with no gene match: 10. CDR3 size: 18 residues.

This chain joins TRBV3-1 (or the pseudogene TRBV3-2) and TRBJ2-7; 10 nucleotides line up with TRBD2. Germline-derived CDR1 and CDR2 are LGHDT and YNNKEL (reference sequence). CDR3 length equals 15 residues. Trimming at V came to 3 bases and at J to 3 bases, leaving 5 bases not matched to a gene. In DNA, the CDR3 is TGTGCCAGCAGCCACAGCGGGAGGGCCAACTACGAGCAGTACTTC. It yields the protein CASSHSGRANYEQYF.

The chain links TRBV10-1 to TRBJ2-7; D unclear. The CDR3 is 15 residues long. V was clipped by 6 bases and J by 4 bases, with 19 bases between them. Germline-derived CDR1 and CDR2 are WNHNN and SYGVQD (reference sequence). CDR3 nucleotide sequence: TGCGCCAGCAGCGATATGGAGCTAGATGCGTACGAGCAGTACTTC. Amino acid sequence: CASSDMELDAYEQYF.

This chain uses TRBV7-2 with TRBJ2-7, with 8 positions matching TRBD1. The CDR3 covers 15 residues. Unmatched junction bases numbered 5, after V lost 1 base and J lost 3 bases. From germline, CDR1 is SGHTA and CDR2 FQGNSA. CDR3 nucleotides: TGTGCCAGCAGCTTAGGACAGGGGAGCCTCTACGAGCAGTACTTC. This translates into CASSLGQGSLYEQYF.

The chain is built from TRBV24-1 and TRBJ1-5; 7 nucleotides agree with TRBD1. In germline, CDR1 is KGHDR, CDR2 SFDVKD. CDR3 length equals 14 residues. Trimming cost V 4 bases and J 4 bases; bases outside gene matches: 3. The CDR3 DNA sequence: TGTGCCACCAGTGAAGTACAGGGGAATCAGCCCCAGCATTTT. Translated: CATSEVQGNQPQHF.

The gene calls are TRBV2 and TRBJ1-5, with D perhaps matching TRBD1 (6 bases). The germline V and J ends were trimmed by 2 bases and 4 bases, with 9 bases remaining between them. CDR1 SNHLY and CDR2 FYNNEI come from the germline V gene. This CDR3 has 14 amino acids. The CDR3 protein is CASSERQENQPQHF. The DNA for the CDR3 is TGTGCCAGCAGTGAACGACAGGAAAATCAGCCCCAGCATTTT.